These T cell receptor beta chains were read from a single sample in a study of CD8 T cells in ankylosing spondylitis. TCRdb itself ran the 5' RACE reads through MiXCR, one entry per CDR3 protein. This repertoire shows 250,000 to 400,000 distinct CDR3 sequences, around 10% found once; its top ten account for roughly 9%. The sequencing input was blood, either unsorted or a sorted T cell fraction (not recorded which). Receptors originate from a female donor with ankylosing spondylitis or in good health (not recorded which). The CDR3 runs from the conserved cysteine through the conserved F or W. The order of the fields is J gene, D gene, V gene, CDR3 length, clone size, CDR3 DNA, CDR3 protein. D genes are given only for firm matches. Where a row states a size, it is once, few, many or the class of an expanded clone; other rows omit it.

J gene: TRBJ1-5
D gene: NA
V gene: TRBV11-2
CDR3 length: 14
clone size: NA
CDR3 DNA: TGTGCCAGCAGCTTCACGAACGGAGAGAGGCCCCAGCATTTT
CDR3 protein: CASSFTNGERPQHF

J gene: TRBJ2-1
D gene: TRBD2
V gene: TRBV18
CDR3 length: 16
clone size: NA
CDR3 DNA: TGTGCCAGCTCACCTTTTGGGAGCGGGAGCGGCAATGAGCAGTTCTTC
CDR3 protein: CASSPFGSGSGNEQFF

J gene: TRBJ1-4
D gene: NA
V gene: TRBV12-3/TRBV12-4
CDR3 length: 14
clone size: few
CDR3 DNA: TGTGCCAGCAGCCAGGGGCATAATAATGAAAAACTGTTTTTT
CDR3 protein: CASSQGHNNEKLFF

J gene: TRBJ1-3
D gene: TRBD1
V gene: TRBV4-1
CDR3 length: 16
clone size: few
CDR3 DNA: TGCGCCAGCAGCCAAGAGGGGACAGGGATTGGAAACACCATATATTTT
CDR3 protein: CASSQEGTGIGNTIYF

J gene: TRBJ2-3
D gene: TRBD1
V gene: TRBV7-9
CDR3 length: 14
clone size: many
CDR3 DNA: TGTGCCAGCAGTGACAGGGGGCAAGTAGATACGCAGTATTTT
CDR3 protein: CASSDRGQVDTQYF

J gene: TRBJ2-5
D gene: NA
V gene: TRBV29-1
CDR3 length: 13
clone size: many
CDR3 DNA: TGCAGCGTAGGACAGGGAGGGATAGAGACCCAGTACTTC
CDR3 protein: CSVGQGGIETQYF

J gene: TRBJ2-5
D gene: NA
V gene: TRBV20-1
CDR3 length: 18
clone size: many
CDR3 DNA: TGCAGTGCTAGAGATAAGTTAGGGGACTTCTCCCACCAAGAGACCCAGTACTTC
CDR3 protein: CSARDKLGDFSHQETQYF

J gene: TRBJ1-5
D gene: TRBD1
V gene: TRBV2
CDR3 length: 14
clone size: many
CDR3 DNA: TGTGCCAGCAGCTTTGGACAGGGCGCTCAGCCCCAGCATTTT
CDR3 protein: CASSFGQGAQPQHF

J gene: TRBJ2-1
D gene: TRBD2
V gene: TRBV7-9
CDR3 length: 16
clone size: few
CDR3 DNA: TGTGCCAGCAGTCGGTCGGGGACTAGGGAGTACAATGAGCAGTTCTTC
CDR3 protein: CASSRSGTREYNEQFF

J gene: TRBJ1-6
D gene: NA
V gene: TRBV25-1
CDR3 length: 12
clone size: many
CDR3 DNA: TGTGCCAGCAGCTGGGGGAATTCACCCCTCCACTTT
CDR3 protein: CASSWGNSPLHF

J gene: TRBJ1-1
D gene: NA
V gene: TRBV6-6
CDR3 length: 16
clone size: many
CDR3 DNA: TGTGCCAGCAGCACACAACAGGTTGGAGGGAAGCCTGAAGCTTTCTTT
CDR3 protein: CASSTQQVGGKPEAFF

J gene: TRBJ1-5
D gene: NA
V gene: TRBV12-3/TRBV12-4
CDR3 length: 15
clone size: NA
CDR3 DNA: TGTGCCAGCAGTCCGACAGGCTATAGCAATCAGCCCCAGCATTTT
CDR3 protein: CASSPTGYSNQPQHF

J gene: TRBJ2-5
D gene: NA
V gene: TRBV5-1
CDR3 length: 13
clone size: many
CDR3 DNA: TGCGCCAGCAGCCCCGGATGGAAAGAGACCCAGTACTTC
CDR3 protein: CASSPGWKETQYF

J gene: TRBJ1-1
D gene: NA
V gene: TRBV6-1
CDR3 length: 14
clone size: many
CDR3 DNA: TGTGCCAGCAGTGTTGGAAATGGGAACACTGAAGCTTTCTTT
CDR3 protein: CASSVGNGNTEAFF

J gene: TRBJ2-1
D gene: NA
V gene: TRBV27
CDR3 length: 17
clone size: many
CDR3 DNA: TGTGCCAGCAGACCCCTCTTTCAGCGGGTGACTTACAATGAGCAGTTCTTC
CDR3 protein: CASRPLFQRVTYNEQFF

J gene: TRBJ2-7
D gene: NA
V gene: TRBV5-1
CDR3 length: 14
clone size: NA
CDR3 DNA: TGCGCCAGCAGCTTGGTCTTGGGTTCCTACGAGCAGTACTTC
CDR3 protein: CASSLVLGSYEQYF

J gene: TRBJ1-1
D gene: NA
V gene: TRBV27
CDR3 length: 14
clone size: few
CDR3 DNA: TGTGCCAGCAGTCCCCCGGCCAACAGGGCTGAAGCTTTCTTT
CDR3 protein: CASSPPANRAEAFF

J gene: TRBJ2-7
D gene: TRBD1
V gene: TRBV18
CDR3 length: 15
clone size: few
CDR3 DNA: TGTGCCAGCTCACCGGACAGGGGAAGCTCCTACGAGCAGTACTTC
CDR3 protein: CASSPDRGSSYEQYF

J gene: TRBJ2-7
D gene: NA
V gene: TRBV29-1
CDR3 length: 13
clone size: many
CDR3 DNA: TGCAGCGTTGAAGATTTTCCCTCCTACGAGCAGTACTTC
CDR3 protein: CSVEDFPSYEQYF

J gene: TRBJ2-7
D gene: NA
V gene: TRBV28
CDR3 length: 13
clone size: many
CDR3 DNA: TGTGCCACCGAGGGGGGGAGGGGCTACGAGCAGTACTTC
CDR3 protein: CATEGGRGYEQYF

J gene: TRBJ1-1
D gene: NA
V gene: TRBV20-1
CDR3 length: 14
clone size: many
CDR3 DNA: TGCAGCTCTAGAGACTGGGGCGGGAACACTGAAGCTTTCTTT
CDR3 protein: CSSRDWGGNTEAFF

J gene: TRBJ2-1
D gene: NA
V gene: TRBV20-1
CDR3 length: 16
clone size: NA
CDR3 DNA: TGCAGTGCTGACCACTTAAGGGAGTCGGGCTACAATGAGCAGTTCTTC
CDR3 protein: CSADHLRESGYNEQFF

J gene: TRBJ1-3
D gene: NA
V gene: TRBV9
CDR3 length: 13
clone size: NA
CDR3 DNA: TGTGCCAGCAGCGATGTCTGGGGGAGCACCATATATTTT
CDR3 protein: CASSDVWGSTIYF

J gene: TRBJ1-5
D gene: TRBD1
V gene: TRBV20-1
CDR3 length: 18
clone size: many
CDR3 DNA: TGCAGTACCTCGACTGGGACAGGGCAGTTGTATAGCAATCAGCCCCAGCATTTT
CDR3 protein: CSTSTGTGQLYSNQPQHF